This T cell receptor beta chain was observed in a study of shared clonotypes between healthy human individuals. For the study at large: Donor ages ranged 18 to 49 years: a couple of women, a few men. Notes on the study in general: The sharing of roughly 5% of naive CD4 clonotypes was seen across a few donors.

V lost 6 bases to trimming and J lost 4 bases; unmatched junction nucleotides: 6. Germline assignment: CDR1 MNHEY and CDR2 SMNVEV (reference sequence). There are 15 residues in the CDR3. Partitioning of CD4+ cells yielded a CD45RA+ naive subset and a CD45RA-negative memory subset. The authors distributed each subset's genomic DNA evenly over several immunoSEQ plates. Method: immunoSEQ multiplex PCR; TCRdb's copy keeps in-frame clones and lacks some. The repertoire holds about 1.1 million clones, approximately 75% seen once, with 0.89% in the top ten. Comment on this clone: Its matching antigen is unknown.

This clonotype originated in a man between 18 and 29 years old in good health. Some clones in this sample may be carry-over from other donors' samples. Sequenced input: memory CD4+ T cells from PBMCs. As to subset: CD45RA-negative fraction. This sequence joins TRBV27 and TRBJ2-1; 10 nucleotides line up with TRBD1. In DNA form, the CDR3 reads TGTGCCAGCAGAAGGGACAGGGGAGGATACAATGAGCAGTTCTTC. This gives the protein CASRRDRGGYNEQFF.